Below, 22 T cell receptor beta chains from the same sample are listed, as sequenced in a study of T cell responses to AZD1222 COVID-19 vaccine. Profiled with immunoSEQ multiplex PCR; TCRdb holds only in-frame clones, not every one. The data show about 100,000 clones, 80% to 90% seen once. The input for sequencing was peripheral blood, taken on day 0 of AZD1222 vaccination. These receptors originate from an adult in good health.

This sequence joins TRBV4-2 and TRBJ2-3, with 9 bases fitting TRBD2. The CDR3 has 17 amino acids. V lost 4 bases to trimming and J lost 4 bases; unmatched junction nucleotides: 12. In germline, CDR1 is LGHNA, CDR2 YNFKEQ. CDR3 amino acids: CASSPPHGGGAADTQYF. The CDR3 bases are TGTGCCAGCAGCCCTCCCCATGGCGGGGGGGCTGCAGATACGCAGTATTTT.

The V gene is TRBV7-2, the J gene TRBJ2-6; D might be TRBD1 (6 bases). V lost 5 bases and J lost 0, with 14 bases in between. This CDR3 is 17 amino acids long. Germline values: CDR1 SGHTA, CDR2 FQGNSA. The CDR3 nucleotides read TGTGCCAGCAGCGGTCGGACAGCCCGCTCTGGGGCCAACGTCCTGACTTTC. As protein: CASSGRTARSGANVLTF.

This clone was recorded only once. In DNA, the CDR3 is TGTGCCAGTAGTTCGGACAGCTGGAACATGAACACTGAAGCTTTCTTT. Protein: CASSSDSWNMNTEAFF. The chain has TRBV19 and TRBJ1-1, with D perhaps matching TRBD1 (6 bases). Trimming took 5 bases from V and 0 from J, leaving 16 bases between them. Germline V gives CDR1 LNHDA, CDR2 SQIVND (reference sequence). The CDR3 runs 16 residues.

CDR3 sequence (DNA): TGTGCCAGCAGCTTCCCCGGAGAGCAGTACTTC. Its translation is CASSFPGEQYF. The chain employs TRBV7-2 and TRBJ2-7; no definite D call. V was clipped by 3 bases and J by 7 bases, with 7 bases between them. The germline gives CDR1 SGHTA, CDR2 FQGNSA. The CDR3 totals 11 residues.

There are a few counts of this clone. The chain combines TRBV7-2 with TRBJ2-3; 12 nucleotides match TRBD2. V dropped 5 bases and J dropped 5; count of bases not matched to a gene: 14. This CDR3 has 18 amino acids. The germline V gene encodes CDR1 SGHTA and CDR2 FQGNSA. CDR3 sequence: CASSIRLAGERRRDTQYF. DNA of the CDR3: TGTGCCAGCAGCATTCGACTAGCGGGGGAGCGTAGAAGAGATACGCAGTATTTT.

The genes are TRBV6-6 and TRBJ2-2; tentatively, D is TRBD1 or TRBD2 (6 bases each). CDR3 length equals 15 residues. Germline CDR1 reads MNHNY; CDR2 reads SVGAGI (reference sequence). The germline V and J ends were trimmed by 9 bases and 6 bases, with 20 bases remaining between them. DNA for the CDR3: TGTGCCAGTTTAGGGGGGCATTTTGGGGCCGGGGAGCTGTTTTTT. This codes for CASLGGHFGAGELFF.

The CDR3 loop is CSASDIFQKDGNTIYF. The CDR3 DNA reads TGCAGTGCTAGTGACATCTTCCAAAAAGACGGAAACACCATATATTTT. The rearrangement uses TRBV20-1 and TRBJ1-3; the D is unclear. Trimming pared 3 bases from V and 4 bases from J, leaving 19 bases between. The CDR3 covers 16 residues. The V gene's germline CDR1 is DFQATT and CDR2 SNEGSKA (reference sequence).

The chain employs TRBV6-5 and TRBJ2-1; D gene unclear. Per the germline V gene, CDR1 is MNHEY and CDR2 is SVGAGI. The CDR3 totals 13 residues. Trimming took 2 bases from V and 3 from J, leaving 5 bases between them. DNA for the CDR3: TGTGCCAGCAGTTACAACCGCTACAATGAGCAGTTCTTC. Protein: CASSYNRYNEQFF.

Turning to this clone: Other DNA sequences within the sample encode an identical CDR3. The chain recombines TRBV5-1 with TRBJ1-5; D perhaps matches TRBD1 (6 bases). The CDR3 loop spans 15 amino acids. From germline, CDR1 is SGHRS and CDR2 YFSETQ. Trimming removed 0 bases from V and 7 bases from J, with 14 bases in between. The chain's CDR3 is CASSLETGVGQPQHF. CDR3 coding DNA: TGCGCCAGCAGCTTGGAGACAGGAGTCGGGCAGCCCCAGCATTTT.

The CDR3 DNA follows: TGTGCCAGTAGTCCCCTTTTGACACCGGAAGCTTTCTTT. Protein: CASSPLLTPEAFF. The chain links TRBV19 to TRBJ1-1; D uncertain. V was cut by 5 bases and J by 8 bases, with 15 bases left in between. There are 13 residues in the CDR3. CDR1 and CDR2 from the germline V gene are LNHDA and SQIVND (reference sequence).

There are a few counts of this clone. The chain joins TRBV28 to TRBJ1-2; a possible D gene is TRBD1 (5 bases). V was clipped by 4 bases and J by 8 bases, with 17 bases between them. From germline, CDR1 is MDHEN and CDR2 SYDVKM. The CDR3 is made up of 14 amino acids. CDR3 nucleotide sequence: TGTGCCAGCAGTTCAACGGCCCTAAGGGGCGGCTACACCTTC. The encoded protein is CASSSTALRGGYTF.

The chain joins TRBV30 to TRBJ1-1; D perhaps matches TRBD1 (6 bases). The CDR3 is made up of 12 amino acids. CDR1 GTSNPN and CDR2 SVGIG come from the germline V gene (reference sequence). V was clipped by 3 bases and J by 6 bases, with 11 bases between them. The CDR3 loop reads CAWRQQGSEAFF. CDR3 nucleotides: TGTGCCTGGAGGCAACAGGGCTCTGAAGCTTTCTTT.

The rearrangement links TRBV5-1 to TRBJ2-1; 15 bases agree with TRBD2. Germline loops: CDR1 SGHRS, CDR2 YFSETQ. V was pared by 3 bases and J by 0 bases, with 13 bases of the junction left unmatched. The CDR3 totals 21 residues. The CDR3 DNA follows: TGCGCCAGCAGCTCTGGGACTAGCGGGGGGTACCTCGATAGCTCCTACAATGAGCAGTTCTTC. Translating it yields CASSSGTSGGYLDSSYNEQFF. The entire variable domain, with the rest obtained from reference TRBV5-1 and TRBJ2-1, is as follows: KAGVTQTPRYLIKTRGQQVTLSCSPISGHRSVSWYQQTPGQGLQFLFEYFSETQRNKGNFPGRFSGRQFSNSRSEMNVSTLELGDSALYLCASSSGTSGGYLDSSYNEQFFGPGTRLTVL.

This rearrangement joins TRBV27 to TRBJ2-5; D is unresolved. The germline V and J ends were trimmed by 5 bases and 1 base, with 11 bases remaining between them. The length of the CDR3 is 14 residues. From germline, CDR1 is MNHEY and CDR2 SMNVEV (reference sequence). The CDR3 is CASSMSQVQETQYF. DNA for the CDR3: TGTGCCAGCAGTATGTCGCAGGTCCAAGAGACCCAGTACTTC.

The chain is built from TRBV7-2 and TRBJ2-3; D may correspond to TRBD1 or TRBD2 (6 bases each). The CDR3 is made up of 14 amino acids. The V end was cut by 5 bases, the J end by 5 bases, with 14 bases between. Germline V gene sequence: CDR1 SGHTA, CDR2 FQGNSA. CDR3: CASSLGGSLDTQYF. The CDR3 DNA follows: TGTGCCAGCAGCCTGGGGGGCAGTTTAGATACGCAGTATTTT.

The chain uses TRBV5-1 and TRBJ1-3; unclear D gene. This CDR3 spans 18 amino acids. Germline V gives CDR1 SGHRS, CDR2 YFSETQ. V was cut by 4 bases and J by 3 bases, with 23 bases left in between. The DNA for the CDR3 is TGCGCCAGCAGCCCCGACGGTCCGACGCCCGTTTATGGAAACACCATATATTTT. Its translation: CASSPDGPTPVYGNTIYF.

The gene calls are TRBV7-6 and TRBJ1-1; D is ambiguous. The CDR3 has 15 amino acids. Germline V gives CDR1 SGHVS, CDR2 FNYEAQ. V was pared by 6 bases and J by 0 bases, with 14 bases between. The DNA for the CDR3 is TGTGCCAGCAGTTTACGGCTTAGTATGAACACTGAAGCTTTCTTT. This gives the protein CASSLRLSMNTEAFF.

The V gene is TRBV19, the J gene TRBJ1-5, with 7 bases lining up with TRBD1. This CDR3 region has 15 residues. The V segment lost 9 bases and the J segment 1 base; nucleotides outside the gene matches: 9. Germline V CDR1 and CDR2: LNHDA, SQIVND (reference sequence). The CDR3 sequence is CASRTGGGSNQPQHF. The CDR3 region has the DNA TGTGCCAGCCGGACAGGAGGAGGGAGCAATCAGCCCCAGCATTTT.

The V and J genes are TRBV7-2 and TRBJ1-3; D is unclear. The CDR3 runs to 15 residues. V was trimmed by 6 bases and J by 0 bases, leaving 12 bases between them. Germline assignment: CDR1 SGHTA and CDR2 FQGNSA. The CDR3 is CASRQWADSGNTIYF. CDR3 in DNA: TGTGCCAGCAGACAATGGGCCGACTCTGGAAACACCATATATTTT.

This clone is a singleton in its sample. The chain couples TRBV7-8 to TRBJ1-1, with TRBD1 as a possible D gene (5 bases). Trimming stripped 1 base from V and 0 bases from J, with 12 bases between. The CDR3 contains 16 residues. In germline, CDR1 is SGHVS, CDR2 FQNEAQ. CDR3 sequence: CASSLEGATVNTEAFF. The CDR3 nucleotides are TGTGCCAGCAGCTTAGAAGGGGCGACGGTGAACACTGAAGCTTTCTTT.

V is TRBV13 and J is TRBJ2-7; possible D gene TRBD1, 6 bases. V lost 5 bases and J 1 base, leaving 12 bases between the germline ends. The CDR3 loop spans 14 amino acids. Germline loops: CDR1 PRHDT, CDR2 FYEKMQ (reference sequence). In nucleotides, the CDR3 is TGTGCCAGCAGCAGAGGACAGCTATCCTACGAGCAGTACTTC. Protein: CASSRGQLSYEQYF.

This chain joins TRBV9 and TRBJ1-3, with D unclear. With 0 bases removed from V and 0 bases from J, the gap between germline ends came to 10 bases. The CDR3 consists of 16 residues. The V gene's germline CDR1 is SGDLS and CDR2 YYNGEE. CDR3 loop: CASSVAARSSGNTIYF. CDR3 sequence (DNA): TGTGCCAGCAGCGTAGCGGCCAGGAGCTCTGGAAACACCATATATTTT.